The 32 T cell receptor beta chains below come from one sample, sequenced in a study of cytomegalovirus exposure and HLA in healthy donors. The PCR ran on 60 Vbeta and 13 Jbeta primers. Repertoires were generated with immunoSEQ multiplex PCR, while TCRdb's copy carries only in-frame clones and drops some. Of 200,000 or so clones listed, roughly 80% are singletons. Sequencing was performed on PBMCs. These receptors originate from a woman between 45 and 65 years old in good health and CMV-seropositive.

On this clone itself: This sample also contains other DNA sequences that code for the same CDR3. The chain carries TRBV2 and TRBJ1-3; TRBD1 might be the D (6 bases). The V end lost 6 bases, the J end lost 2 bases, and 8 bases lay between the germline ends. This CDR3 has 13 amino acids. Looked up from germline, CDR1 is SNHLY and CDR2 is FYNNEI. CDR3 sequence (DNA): TGTGCCAGCAGCACAGGGCCTGGAAACACCATATATTTT. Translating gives CASSTGPGNTIYF.

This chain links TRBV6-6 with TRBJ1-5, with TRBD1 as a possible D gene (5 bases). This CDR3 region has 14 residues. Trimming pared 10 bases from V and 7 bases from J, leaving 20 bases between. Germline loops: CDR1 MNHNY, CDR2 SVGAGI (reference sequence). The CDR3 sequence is CATYRGGDGQPQHF. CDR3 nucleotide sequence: TGTGCCACTTATAGGGGTGGTGATGGGCAGCCCCAGCATTTT.

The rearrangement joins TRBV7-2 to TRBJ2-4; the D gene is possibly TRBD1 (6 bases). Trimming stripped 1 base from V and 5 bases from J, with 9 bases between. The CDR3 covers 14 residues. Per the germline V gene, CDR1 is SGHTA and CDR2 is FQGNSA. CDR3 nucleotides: TGTGCCAGCAGCTTAGACAGGGCGGAAAACATTCAGTACTTC. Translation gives CASSLDRAENIQYF. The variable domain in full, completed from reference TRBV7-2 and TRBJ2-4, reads GAGVSQSPSNKVTEKGKDVELRCDPISGHTALYWYRQSLGQGLEFLIYFQGNSAPDKSGLPSDRFSAERTGGSVSTLTIQRTQQEDSAVYLCASSLDRAENIQYFGAGTRLSVL.

The CDR3 sequence is CASPDSDRATEETQYF. As DNA, the CDR3 is TGCGCCAGCCCTGATTCGGACAGGGCCACCGAAGAGACCCAGTACTTC. The rearrangement uses TRBV10-1 and TRBJ2-5; the match to TRBD1 covers 8 bases. The J segment lost 3 bases and the V segment lost 8 bases, leaving 14 bases of the junction unmatched. This CDR3 comprises 16 residues. Germline V lookup: CDR1 WNHNN, CDR2 SYGVQD (reference sequence).

This CDR3 is CASSLAGQITGELFF. The CDR3 nucleotides read TGTGCCAGCAGCTTGGCGGGACAGATCACCGGGGAGCTGTTTTTT. This sequence joins TRBV5-4 and TRBJ2-2, with 7 bases fitting TRBD1. The ends lost 0 bases at V and 4 bases at J; junction bases unmatched: 3. The CDR3 loop spans 15 amino acids. Germline CDR1 is SGHNT and CDR2 is YYREEE (reference sequence). The full variable domain, in which reference TRBV5-4 and TRBJ2-2 provide the parts outside the CDR3, is ETGVTQSPTHLIKTRGQQVTLRCSSQSGHNTVSWYQQALGQGPQFIFQYYREEENGRGNFPPRFSGLQFPNYSSELNVNALELDDSALYLCASSLAGQITGELFFGEGSRLTVL.

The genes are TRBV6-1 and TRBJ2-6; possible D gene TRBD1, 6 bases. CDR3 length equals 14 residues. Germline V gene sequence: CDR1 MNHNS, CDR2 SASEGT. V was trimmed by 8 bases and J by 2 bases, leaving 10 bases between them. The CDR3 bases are TGTGCCAGCTCCGGGACAACTGGGGCCAACGTCCTGACTTTC. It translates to CASSGTTGANVLTF.

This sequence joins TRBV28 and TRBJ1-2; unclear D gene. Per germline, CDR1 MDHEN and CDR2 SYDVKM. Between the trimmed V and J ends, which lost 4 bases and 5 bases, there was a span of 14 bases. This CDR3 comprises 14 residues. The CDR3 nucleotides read TGTGCCAGCAGTTCGGTGGTGGCGGTATATGGCTACACCTTC. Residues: CASSSVVAVYGYTF.

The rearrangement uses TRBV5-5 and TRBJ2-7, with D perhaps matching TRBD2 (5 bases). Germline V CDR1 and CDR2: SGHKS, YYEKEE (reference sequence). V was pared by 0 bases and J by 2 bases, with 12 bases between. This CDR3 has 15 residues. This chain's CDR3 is CASSLGATGTYEQYF. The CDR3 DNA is TGTGCCAGCAGCTTGGGGGCGACGGGGACCTACGAGCAGTACTTC.

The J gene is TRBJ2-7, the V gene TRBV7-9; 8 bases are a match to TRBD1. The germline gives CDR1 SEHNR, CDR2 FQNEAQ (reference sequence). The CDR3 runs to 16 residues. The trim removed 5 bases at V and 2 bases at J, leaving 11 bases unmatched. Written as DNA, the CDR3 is TGTGCCAGCAGCCCCAGACAGGGGTTAGGAACCTACGAGCAGTACTTC. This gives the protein CASSPRQGLGTYEQYF.

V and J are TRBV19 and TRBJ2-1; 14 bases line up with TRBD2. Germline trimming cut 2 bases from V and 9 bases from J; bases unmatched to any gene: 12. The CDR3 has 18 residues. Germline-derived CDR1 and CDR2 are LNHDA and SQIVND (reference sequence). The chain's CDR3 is CASSISVPGLAGVSEQFF. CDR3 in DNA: TGTGCCAGTAGTATATCCGTCCCGGGACTAGCGGGAGTGAGTGAGCAGTTCTTC.

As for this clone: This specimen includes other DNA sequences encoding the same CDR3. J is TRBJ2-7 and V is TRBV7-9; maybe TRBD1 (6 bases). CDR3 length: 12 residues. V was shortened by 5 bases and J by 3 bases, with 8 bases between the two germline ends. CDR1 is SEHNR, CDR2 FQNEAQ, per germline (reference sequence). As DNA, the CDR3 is TGTGCCAGCAGCCTACAGGGCTACGAGCAGTACTTC. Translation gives CASSLQGYEQYF.

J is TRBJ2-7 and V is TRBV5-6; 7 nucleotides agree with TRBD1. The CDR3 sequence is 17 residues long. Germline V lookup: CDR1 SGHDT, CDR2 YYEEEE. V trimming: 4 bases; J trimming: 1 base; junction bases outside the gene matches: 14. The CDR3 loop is CASSLKPGQPLSYEQYF. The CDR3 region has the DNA TGTGCCAGCAGCCTGAAACCGGGACAGCCCCTTTCCTACGAGCAGTACTTC.

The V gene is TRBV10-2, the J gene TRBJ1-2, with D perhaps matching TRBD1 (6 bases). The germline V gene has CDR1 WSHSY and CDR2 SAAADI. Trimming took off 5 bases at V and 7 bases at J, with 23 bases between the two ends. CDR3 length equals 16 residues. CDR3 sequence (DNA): TGCGCCAGCAGTTTAGAGGGGGACATCTCCTTAGGTGGCTACACCTTC. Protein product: CASSLEGDISLGGYTF.

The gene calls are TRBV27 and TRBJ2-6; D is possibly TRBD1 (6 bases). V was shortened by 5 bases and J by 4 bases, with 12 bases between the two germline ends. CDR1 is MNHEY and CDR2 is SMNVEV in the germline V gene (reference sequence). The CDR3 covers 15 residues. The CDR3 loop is CASSRTGFGANVLTF. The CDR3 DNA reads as TGTGCCAGCAGTCGAACAGGGTTCGGGGCCAACGTCCTGACTTTC. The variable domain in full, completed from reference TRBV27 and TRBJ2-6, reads EAQVTQNPRYLITVTGKKLTVTCSQNMNHEYMSWYRQDPGLGLRQIYYSMNVEVTDKGDVPEGYKVSRKEKRNFPLILESPSPNQTSLYFCASSRTGFGANVLTFGAGSRLTVL.

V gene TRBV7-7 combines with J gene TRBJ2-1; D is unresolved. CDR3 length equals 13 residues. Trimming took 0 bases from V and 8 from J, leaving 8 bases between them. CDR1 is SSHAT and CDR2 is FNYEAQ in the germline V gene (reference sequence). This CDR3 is CASSLAEADEQFF. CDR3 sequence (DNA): TGTGCCAGCAGCTTAGCTGAGGCGGATGAGCAGTTCTTC.

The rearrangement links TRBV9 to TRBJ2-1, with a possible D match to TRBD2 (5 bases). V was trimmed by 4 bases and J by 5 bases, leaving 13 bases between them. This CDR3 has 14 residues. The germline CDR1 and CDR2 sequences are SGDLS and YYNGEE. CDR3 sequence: CASSPYGVNNEQFF. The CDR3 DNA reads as TGTGCCAGCAGCCCCTACGGGGTGAACAATGAGCAGTTCTTC. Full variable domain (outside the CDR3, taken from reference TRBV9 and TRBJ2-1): DSGVTQTPKHLITATGQRVTLRCSPRSGDLSVYWYQQSLDQGLQFLIQYYNGEERAKGNILERFSAQQFPDLHSELNLSSLELGDSALYFCASSPYGVNNEQFFGPGTRLTVL.

The CDR3 bases are TGTGCCAGCAGTTACTCGGGAGGGGCGCTGGGCTATGGCTACACCTTC. It encodes CASSYSGGALGYGYTF. This chain connects TRBV6-5 to TRBJ1-2, with a weak D call TRBD1 (5 bases). V was trimmed by 0 bases and J by 4 bases, leaving 15 bases between them. The CDR3 contains 16 residues. Germline CDR1 and CDR2: MNHEY and SVGAGI.

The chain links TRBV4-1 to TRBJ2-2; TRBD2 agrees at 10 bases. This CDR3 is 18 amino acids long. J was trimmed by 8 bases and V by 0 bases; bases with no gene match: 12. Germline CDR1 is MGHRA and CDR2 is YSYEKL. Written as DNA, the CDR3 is TGCGCCAGCAGCCAAGATAGGACTAGCGGTTTTCAAAGGGGGGAGCTGTTTTTT. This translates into CASSQDRTSGFQRGELFF.

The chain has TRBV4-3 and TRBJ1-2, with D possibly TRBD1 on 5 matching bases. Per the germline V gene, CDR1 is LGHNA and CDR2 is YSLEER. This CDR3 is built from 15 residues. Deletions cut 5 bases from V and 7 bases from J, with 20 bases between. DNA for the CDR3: TGCGCCAGCAGCTTCAGGGAGGGGCGAAACGGTGGCTACACCTTC. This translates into CASSFREGRNGGYTF.

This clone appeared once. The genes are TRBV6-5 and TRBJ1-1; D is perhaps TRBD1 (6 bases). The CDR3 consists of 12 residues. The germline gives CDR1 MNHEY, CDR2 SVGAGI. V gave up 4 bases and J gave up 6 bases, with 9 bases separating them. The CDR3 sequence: CASSSPGAEAFF. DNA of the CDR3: TGTGCCAGCAGTTCACCAGGGGCTGAAGCTTTCTTT.

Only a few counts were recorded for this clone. DNA of the CDR3: TGCGCCAGCAGCTCGGGACAGGGAGGGGTTGAGACCCAGTACTTC. Its translation is CASSSGQGGVETQYF. The chain links TRBV5-1 to TRBJ2-5; 9 bases align to TRBD1. CDR3 length: 15 amino acids. The germline V gene has CDR1 SGHRS and CDR2 YFSETQ. Trimming cost V 3 bases and J 5 bases; bases outside gene matches: 8.

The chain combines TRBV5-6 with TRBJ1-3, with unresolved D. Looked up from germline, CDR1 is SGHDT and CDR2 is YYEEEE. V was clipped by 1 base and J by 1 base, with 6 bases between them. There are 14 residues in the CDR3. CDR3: CASSLPNSGNTIYF. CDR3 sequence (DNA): TGTGCCAGCAGCTTGCCAAATTCTGGAAACACCATATATTTT.

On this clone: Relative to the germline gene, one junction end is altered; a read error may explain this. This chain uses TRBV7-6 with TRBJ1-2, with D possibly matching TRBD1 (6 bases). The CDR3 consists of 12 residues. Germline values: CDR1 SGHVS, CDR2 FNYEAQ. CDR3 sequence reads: CASSLKEVDSSF. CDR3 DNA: TGTGCCAGCAGCTTAAAGGAGGTGGACAGTTCCTTC.

CDR3 region: CASTIAASTDTQYF. CDR3 DNA: TGTGCCAGCACCATAGCGGCTAGCACAGATACGCAGTATTTT. This sequence joins TRBV7-2 and TRBJ2-3, with TRBD2 as a possible D gene (6 bases). The V gene's germline CDR1 is SGHTA and CDR2 FQGNSA. There are 14 residues in the CDR3. V was pared by 7 bases and J by 0 bases, with 11 bases between.

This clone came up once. The DNA of the CDR3 is TGTGCCAGCAGCAGGGACAGTGGGACTGAAGCTTTCTTT. The encoded protein is CASSRDSGTEAFF. The rearrangement links TRBV2 to TRBJ1-1; 7 positions match TRBD1. The germline gives CDR1 SNHLY, CDR2 FYNNEI. The V gene end was trimmed by 6 bases and the J gene end by 5 bases; junction bases not matched to a gene: 6. CDR3 length equals 13 residues.

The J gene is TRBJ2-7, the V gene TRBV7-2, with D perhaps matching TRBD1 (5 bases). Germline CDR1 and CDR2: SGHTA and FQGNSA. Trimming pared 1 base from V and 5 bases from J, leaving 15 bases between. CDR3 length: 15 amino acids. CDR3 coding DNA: TGTGCCAGCAGCTTAGGAGCAGGGAAGAGCGACGAGCAGTACTTC. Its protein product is CASSLGAGKSDEQYF.

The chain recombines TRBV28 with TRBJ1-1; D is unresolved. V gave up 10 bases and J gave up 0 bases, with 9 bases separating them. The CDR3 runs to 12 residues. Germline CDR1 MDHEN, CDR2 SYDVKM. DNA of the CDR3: TGTGCCACCGCGGAAGTGAACACTGAAGCTTTCTTT. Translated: CATAEVNTEAFF. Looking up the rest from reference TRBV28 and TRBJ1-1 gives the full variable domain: DVKVTQSSRYLVKRTGEKVFLECVQDMDHENMFWYRQDPGLGLRLIYFSYDVKMKEKGDIPEGYSVSREKKERFSLILESASTNQTSMYLCATAEVNTEAFFGQGTRLTVV.

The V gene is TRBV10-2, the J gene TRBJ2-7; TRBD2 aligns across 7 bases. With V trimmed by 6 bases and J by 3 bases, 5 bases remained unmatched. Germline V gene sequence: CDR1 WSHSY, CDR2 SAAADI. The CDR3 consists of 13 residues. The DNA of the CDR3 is TGCGCCAGCAGGGACTGGGAGGGCTACGAGCAGTACTTC. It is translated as CASRDWEGYEQYF.

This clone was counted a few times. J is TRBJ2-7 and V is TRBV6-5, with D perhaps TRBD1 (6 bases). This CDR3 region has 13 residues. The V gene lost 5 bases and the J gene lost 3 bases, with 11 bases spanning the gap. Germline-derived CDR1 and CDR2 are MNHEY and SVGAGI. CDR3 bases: TGTGCCAGCAGTAGGGACAAGGACTACGAGCAGTACTTC. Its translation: CASSRDKDYEQYF.

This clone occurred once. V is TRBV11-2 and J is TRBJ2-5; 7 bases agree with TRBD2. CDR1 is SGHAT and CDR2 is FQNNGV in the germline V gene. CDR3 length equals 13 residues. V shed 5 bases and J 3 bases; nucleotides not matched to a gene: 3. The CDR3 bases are TGTGCCAGCAGCACTAGCGCGAAAGAGACCCAGTACTTC. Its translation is CASSTSAKETQYF.

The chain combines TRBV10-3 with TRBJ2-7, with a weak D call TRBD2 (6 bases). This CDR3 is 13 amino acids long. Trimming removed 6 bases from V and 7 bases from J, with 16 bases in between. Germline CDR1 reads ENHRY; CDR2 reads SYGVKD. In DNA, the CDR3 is TGTGCCATCAGGGGGACTGCCGCTGAGGAGCAGTACTTC. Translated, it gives CAIRGTAAEEQYF.

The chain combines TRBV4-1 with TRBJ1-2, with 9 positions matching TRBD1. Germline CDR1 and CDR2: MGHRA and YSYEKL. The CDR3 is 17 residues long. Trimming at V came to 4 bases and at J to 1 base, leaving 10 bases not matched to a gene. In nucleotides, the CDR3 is TGCGCCAGCAGCCCGTTCGAAACGACAGGGGGTAACTATGGCTACACCTTC. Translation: CASSPFETTGGNYGYTF.